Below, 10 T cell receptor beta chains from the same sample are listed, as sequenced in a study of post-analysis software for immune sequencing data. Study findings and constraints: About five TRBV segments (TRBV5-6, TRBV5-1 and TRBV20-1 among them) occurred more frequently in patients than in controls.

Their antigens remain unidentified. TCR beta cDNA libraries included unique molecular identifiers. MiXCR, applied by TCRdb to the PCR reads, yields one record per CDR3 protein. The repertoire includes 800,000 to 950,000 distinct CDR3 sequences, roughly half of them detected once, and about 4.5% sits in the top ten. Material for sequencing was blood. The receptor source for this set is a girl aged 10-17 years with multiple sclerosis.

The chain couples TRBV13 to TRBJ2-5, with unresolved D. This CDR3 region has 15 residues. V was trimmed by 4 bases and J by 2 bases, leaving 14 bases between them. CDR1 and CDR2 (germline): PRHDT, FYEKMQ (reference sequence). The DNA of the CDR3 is TGTGCCAGCAGCTCCCATCGGGCAGCACAAGAGACCCAGTACTTC. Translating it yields CASSSHRAAQETQYF. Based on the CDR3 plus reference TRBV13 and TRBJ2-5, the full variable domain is AAGVIQSPRHLIKEKRETATLKCYPIPRHDTVYWYQQGPGQDPQFLISFYEKMQSDKGSIPDRFSAQQFSDYHSELNMSSLELGDSALYFCASSSHRAAQETQYFGPGTRLLVL.

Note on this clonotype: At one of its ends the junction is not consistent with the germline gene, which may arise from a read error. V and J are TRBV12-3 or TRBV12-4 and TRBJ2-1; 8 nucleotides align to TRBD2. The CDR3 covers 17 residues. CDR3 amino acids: CASSLGLAETYYIEQFF. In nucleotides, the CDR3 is TGTGCCAGCAGCCTCGGACTAGCCGAGACGTATTACATTGAGCAGTTCTTC.

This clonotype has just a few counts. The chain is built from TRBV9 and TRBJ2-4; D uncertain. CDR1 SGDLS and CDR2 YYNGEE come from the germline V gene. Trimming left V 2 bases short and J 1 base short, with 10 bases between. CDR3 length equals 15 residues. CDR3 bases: TGTGCCAGCAGCGTGGCCCCGGATGCCAAAAACATTCAGTACTTC. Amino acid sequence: CASSVAPDAKNIQYF.

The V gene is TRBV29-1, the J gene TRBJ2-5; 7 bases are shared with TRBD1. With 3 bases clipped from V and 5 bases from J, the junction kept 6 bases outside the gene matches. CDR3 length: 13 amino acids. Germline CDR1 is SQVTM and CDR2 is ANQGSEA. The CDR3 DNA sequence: TGCAGCGTTGAGAAAACAGGGGTGGAGACCCAGTACTTC. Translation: CSVEKTGVETQYF.

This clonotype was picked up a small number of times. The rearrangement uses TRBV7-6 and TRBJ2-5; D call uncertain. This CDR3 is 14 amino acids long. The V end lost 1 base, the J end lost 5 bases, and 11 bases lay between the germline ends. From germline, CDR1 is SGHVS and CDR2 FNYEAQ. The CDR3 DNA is TGTGCCAGCAGCTTAGACCCAGCCCGGGAGACCCAGTACTTC. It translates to CASSLDPARETQYF.

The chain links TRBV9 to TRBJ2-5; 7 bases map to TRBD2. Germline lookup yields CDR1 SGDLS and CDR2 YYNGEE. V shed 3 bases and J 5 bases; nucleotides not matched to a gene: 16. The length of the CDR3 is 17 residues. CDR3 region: CASSAEMGLMFQETQYF. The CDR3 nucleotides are TGTGCCAGCAGCGCAGAGATGGGACTAATGTTCCAGGAGACCCAGTACTTC. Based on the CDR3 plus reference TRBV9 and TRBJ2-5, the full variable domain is DSGVTQTPKHLITATGQRVTLRCSPRSGDLSVYWYQQSLDQGLQFLIQYYNGEERAKGNILERFSAQQFPDLHSELNLSSLELGDSALYFCASSAEMGLMFQETQYFGPGTRLLVL.

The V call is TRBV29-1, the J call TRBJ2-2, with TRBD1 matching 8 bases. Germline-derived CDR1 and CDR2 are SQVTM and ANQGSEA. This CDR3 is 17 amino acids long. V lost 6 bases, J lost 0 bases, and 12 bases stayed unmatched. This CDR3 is CSVVVWTGPTNTGELFF. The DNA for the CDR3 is TGCAGCGTAGTGGTGTGGACAGGGCCTACGAACACCGGGGAGCTGTTTTTT.

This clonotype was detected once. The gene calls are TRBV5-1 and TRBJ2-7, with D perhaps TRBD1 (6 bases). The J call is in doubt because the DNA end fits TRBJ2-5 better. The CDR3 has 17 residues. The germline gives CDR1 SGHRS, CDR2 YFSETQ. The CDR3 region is CASSLAGRMKGEETQYF. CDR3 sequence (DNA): TGCGCCAGCAGCTTGGCCGGGCGGATGAAGGGGGAAGAGACCCAGTACTTC.

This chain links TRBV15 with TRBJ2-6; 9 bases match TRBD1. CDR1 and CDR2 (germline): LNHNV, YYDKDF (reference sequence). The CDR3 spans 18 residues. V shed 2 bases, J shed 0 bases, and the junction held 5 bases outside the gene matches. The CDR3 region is CATSRSRDRDSGANVLTF. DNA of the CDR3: TGTGCCACCAGCAGATCCCGGGACAGGGACTCTGGGGCCAACGTCCTGACTTTC.

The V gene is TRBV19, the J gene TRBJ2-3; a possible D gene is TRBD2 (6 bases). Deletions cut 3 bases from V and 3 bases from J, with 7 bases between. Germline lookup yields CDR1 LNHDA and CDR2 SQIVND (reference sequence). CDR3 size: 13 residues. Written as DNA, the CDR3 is TGTGCCAGTAGTATGGAGGGAACAGATACGCAGTATTTT. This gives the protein CASSMEGTDTQYF. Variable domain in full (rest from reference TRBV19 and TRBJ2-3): DGGITQSPKYLFRKEGQNVTLSCEQNLNHDAMYWYRQDPGQGLRLIYYSQIVNDFQKGDIAEGYSVSREKKESFPLTVTSAQKNPTAFYLCASSMEGTDTQYFGPGTRLTVL.